The 20 T cell receptor beta chains presented below share a single source sample, sequenced in a study of chemoradiotherapy in HPV16-positive cancers. This table comes from immunoSEQ multiplex PCR, and its TCRdb copy is limited to in-frame clones, with some not included. Of more than 2,500 clones in the sample, roughly 85% were seen once. The specimen was tumor tissue, collected from a patient who underwent chemoradiotherapy. All receptors come from a human donor with HPV-associated anogenital cancer.

The chain employs TRBV5-1 and TRBJ1-2, with 8 bases matching TRBD1. Germline V gene data show CDR1 as SGHRS and CDR2 as YFSETQ. The J segment lost 0 bases and the V segment lost 3 bases, leaving 4 bases of the junction unmatched. The CDR3 spans 15 residues. This CDR3 is CASSSGQGTNYGYTF. The CDR3 nucleotides read TGCGCCAGCAGCTCCGGACAGGGCACTAACTATGGCTACACCTTC.

The rearrangement links TRBV29-1 to TRBJ1-1; unclear D gene. The CDR3 contains 12 residues. Germline V lookup: CDR1 SQVTM, CDR2 ANQGSEA. The ends were cut back, 8 bases at V and 1 base at J, with 11 bases in the middle. In nucleotides, the CDR3 is TGCAGCACAGTCGGAGGGAACACTGAAGCTTTCTTT. It encodes CSTVGGNTEAFF.

A note on this clone: Other DNA sequences in the sample encode the same CDR3. Written as DNA, the CDR3 is TGTGCCAGCAGTTTCTCGGGGGGGGGAGATACGCAGTATTTT. It is translated as CASSFSGGGDTQYF. The rearrangement uses TRBV28 and TRBJ2-3; TRBD2 matches at 8 bases. The CDR3 runs to 14 residues. The V gene end was trimmed by 3 bases and the J gene end by 5 bases; junction bases not matched to a gene: 4. CDR1 is MDHEN and CDR2 is SYDVKM in the germline V gene.

The rearrangement joins TRBV30 to TRBJ2-6; no clear D. The CDR3 is 15 residues long. Germline-derived CDR1 and CDR2 are GTSNPN and SVGIG (reference sequence). V gave up 7 bases and J gave up 1 base, with 14 bases separating them. The CDR3 DNA reads TGTGCCTCCTTAGGCGGCCCGTCTGGGGCCAACGTCCTGACTTTC. Translation gives CASLGGPSGANVLTF.

V is TRBV5-5 and J is TRBJ2-2; D remains ambiguous. Germline V gives CDR1 SGHKS, CDR2 YYEKEE (reference sequence). The ends were cut back, 5 bases at V and 6 bases at J, with 8 bases in the middle. This CDR3 region has 12 residues. CDR3 in amino acids: CASRGVSGELFF. As DNA, the CDR3 is TGTGCCAGCAGGGGTGTGTCCGGGGAGCTGTTTTTT.

This rearrangement joins TRBV6-5 to TRBJ2-7; the D gene is possibly TRBD2 (5 bases). The germline gives CDR1 MNHEY, CDR2 SVGAGI. CDR3 size: 16 residues. V was clipped by 2 bases and J by 1 base, with 15 bases between them. The CDR3 DNA is TGTGCCAGCAGTTACGGAGAGCCCGGGGTATCCTACGAGCAGTACTTC. Its translation is CASSYGEPGVSYEQYF.

V gene TRBV28 combines with J gene TRBJ1-5; the D is unclear. Germline V gene lookup returns CDR1 MDHEN and CDR2 SYDVKM. Trimming took off 6 bases at V and 1 base at J, with 10 bases between the two ends. The CDR3 totals 14 residues. The CDR3 nucleotides are TGTGCCAGCAGCTCTTTGGACAGCAATCAGCCCCAGCATTTT. It specifies CASSSLDSNQPQHF.

This chain joins TRBV29-1 and TRBJ2-5; D remains ambiguous. The CDR3 sequence is 12 residues long. Trimming stripped 6 bases from V and 3 bases from J, with 11 bases between. Germline V gene data show CDR1 as SQVTM and CDR2 as ANQGSEA. DNA of the CDR3: TGCAGCGTCCGTGGGGTGGAAGAGACCCAGTACTTC. Its protein is CSVRGVEETQYF.

The chain employs TRBV19 and TRBJ1-6, with a tentative D call TRBD1 (6 bases). Trimming left V 4 bases short and J 9 bases short, with 16 bases between. Looked up from germline, CDR1 is LNHDA and CDR2 is SQIVND (reference sequence). This CDR3 has 15 residues. CDR3 DNA sequence: TGTGCCAGTAGTACGGTCGGGACCAGGGGTTCACCCCTCCACTTT. Translating gives CASSTVGTRGSPLHF.

The rearrangement links TRBV28 to TRBJ1-1; no firm D call. The V gene's germline CDR1 is MDHEN and CDR2 SYDVKM. CDR3 length: 13 residues. Trimming cost V 1 base and J 1 base, with 4 bases left between them. CDR3 region: CASSLLPNTEAFF. DNA of the CDR3: TGTGCCAGCAGTTTATTACCGAACACTGAAGCTTTCTTT.

V and J are TRBV4-1 and TRBJ2-2, with 11 bases matching TRBD2. CDR3 length: 17 residues. Germline CDR1 is MGHRA and CDR2 is YSYEKL. J lost 5 bases, V lost 1 base, and 6 bases had no gene match. CDR3 in amino acids: CASSQVLTSGSTGELFF. The CDR3 DNA reads as TGCGCCAGCAGCCAAGTCTTAACTAGCGGGAGTACCGGGGAGCTGTTTTTT.

By its share, this clone is large. Other DNA variants within this sample encode the same CDR3. The V call is TRBV2, the J call TRBJ2-5; D call uncertain. V lost 4 bases to trimming and J lost 4 bases, with 4 bases between them. The CDR3 totals 11 residues. Germline V CDR1 and CDR2: SNHLY, FYNNEI. The CDR3 sequence is CASSVRETQYF. DNA of the CDR3: TGTGCCAGCAGTGTGAGAGAGACCCAGTACTTC.

This chain joins TRBV25-1 and TRBJ2-1; unclear D gene. Germline CDR1 and CDR2: MGHDK and SYGVNS. V was clipped by 2 bases and J by 4 bases, with 15 bases between them. The CDR3 loop spans 16 amino acids. The DNA of the CDR3 is TGTGCCAGCAGTGAACCCCGGGCAGGCTCTTACAATGAGCAGTTCTTC. Protein sequence: CASSEPRAGSYNEQFF.

The CDR3 DNA reads TGTGCCAGCAGTGAAGAGGAGCGGGAGGAAGGAAATGAGCAGTTCTTC. Its translation: CASSEEEREEGNEQFF. The chain is built from TRBV6-1 and TRBJ2-1; 9 bases match TRBD2. Per the germline V gene, CDR1 is MNHNS and CDR2 is SASEGT. V lost 1 base and J lost 7; bases outside the gene matches: 8. The CDR3 spans 16 residues.

This clone has just one count. CDR3 in amino acids: CAWSRGVLGGANVLTF. CDR3 in DNA: TGTGCCTGGAGTAGAGGGGTTCTAGGAGGGGCCAACGTCCTGACTTTC. The chain has TRBV30 and TRBJ2-6; D is perhaps TRBD1 or TRBD2 (5 bases each). V lost 2 bases and J lost 4, with 15 bases in between. Germline values: CDR1 GTSNPN, CDR2 SVGIG (reference sequence). This CDR3 has 16 residues.

This clone was counted once. The chain carries TRBV29-1 and TRBJ2-3; D may be TRBD2 (6 bases). Germline values: CDR1 SQVTM, CDR2 ANQGSEA. Trimming removed 6 bases at V and 3 bases at J, with 10 bases between. This CDR3 spans 12 amino acids. CDR3 nucleotides: TGCAGCGTATCTAGCGAGACAGATACGCAGTATTTT. It translates to CSVSSETDTQYF.

The gene calls are TRBV4-1 and TRBJ2-7; D may be TRBD2 (6 bases). Between the trimmed V and J ends, which lost 1 base and 4 bases, there was a span of 8 bases. Per the germline V gene, CDR1 is MGHRA and CDR2 is YSYEKL. This CDR3 is built from 13 residues. The chain's CDR3 is CASSQVGSYEQYF. For the CDR3, the DNA is TGCGCCAGCAGCCAAGTCGGGAGTTACGAGCAGTACTTC.

The gene calls are TRBV7-9 and TRBJ2-1; 7 bases line up with TRBD2. V lost 4 bases and J lost 0; bases outside the gene matches: 9. Germline CDR1 reads SEHNR; CDR2 reads FQNEAQ (reference sequence). The CDR3 contains 17 residues. For the CDR3, the DNA is TGTGCCAGCAGCTCCCCCGATCGGGGGGTCTCCTACAATGAGCAGTTCTTC. It translates to CASSSPDRGVSYNEQFF.

This chain connects TRBV28 to TRBJ2-7; 8 nucleotides agree with TRBD2. CDR1 is MDHEN, CDR2 SYDVKM, per germline. Trimming removed 4 bases from V and 5 bases from J; junction bases left unmatched: 13. The CDR3 spans 16 residues. Written as DNA, the CDR3 is TGTGCCAGCAGTTCCCCGGGGCGGGAGGAGAGCGACGAGCAGTACTTC. It yields the protein CASSSPGREESDEQYF.

This clone was found a few times. The V and J genes are TRBV7-8 and TRBJ1-4, with 8 nucleotides matching TRBD1. V was clipped by 3 bases and J by 4 bases; unmatched bases: 10. Germline V gene lookup returns CDR1 SGHVS and CDR2 FQNEAQ. The CDR3 covers 17 residues. The CDR3 loop is CASSLATGGPFNEKLFF. The CDR3 coding sequence is TGTGCCAGCAGCTTGGCCACAGGGGGTCCCTTTAATGAAAAACTGTTTTTT.